A selection of T cell receptor beta chains follows, all from one sample in a study of OX40 agonist ivuxolimab in advanced cancers. Repertoires were generated with immunoSEQ multiplex PCR, while TCRdb's copy carries only in-frame clones and drops some. Seen here are 35,000 or so clones, about nine tenths observed once, and the top ten hold around 9.8%. The specimen was CD4+ or CD8+ T cells sorted from blood, collected in a trial of the OX40 agonist ivuxolimab. These TCRs come from an adult with an advanced solid tumor such as melanoma, head and neck, liver or kidney cancer. The CDR3 runs from the conserved cysteine through the conserved F or W. D genes are given only for firm matches. Clone size is given for some rows only: seen once, a few or many times, or a class if the clone is expanded.

V gene	clone size	J gene	D gene	CDR3 DNA	CDR3 protein
TRBV6-6	-	TRBJ1-5	-	TGTGCCAGCGGGGGGAGAGCTTATAGCAATCAGCCCCAGCATTTT	CASGGRAYSNQPQHF
TRBV7-2	-	TRBJ2-7	-	TGTGCCAGCAGCATACAGGGAGGCGAGCAGTACTTC	CASSIQGGEQYF
TRBV5-1	-	TRBJ2-3	TRBD1	TGCGCCAGCAGCTTGAACGGACAGGGCACAGATACGCAGTATTTT	CASSLNGQGTDTQYF
TRBV18	-	TRBJ1-1	-	TGTGCCAGCTCACCCTACCCTTTTCCGACAGTGCCGAACACTGAAGCTTTCTTT	CASSPYPFPTVPNTEAFF
TRBV11-1	-	TRBJ2-3	-	TGTGCCAGCAGCCCCGGACAGTACACAGATACGCAGTATTTT	CASSPGQYTDTQYF
TRBV28	-	TRBJ2-6	TRBD1	TGTGCCAGCAGTTTATGGGGGACAGGGTCCGGGGCCAACGTCCTGACTTTC	CASSLWGTGSGANVLTF
TRBV11-1	-	TRBJ1-2	TRBD1	TGTGCCAGCAGCCAAAGGACAGGGCTCTATGGCTACACCTTC	CASSQRTGLYGYTF
TRBV19	-	TRBJ2-7	-	TGTGCCAGTAGTAGGGGGGCAGGGGGTAAGAACGAGCAGTACTTC	CASSRGAGGKNEQYF
TRBV6-6	-	TRBJ2-2	-	TGTGCCAGCGACAGAACCACCGGGGAGCTGTTTTTT	CASDRTTGELFF
TRBV7-3	-	TRBJ2-5	-	TGTGCCAGCAGCTCGACTAACCAAGAGACCCAGTACTTC	CASSSTNQETQYF
TRBV9	-	TRBJ2-1	-	TGTGCCAGCAGCCACGGTCGGGGATCCTACAATGAGCAGTTCTTC	CASSHGRGSYNEQFF
TRBV5-4	-	TRBJ2-7	-	TGTGCCAGCAGCTTGCAACTAGGAGGCTCCTACGAGCAGTACTTC	CASSLQLGGSYEQYF
TRBV5-4	-	TRBJ2-3	TRBD2	TGTGCCAGCAGCTTGGATAGCGGGGGCACAGATACGCAGTATTTT	CASSLDSGGTDTQYF
TRBV19	-	TRBJ1-1	TRBD1	TGTGCCAGTAGGACAGGGGAGGGCACTGAAGCTTTCTTT	CASRTGEGTEAFF
TRBV18	-	TRBJ1-2	-	TGTGCCAGCTCACCTCCCAGCTCAACCCGCTATGGCTACACCTTC	CASSPPSSTRYGYTF
TRBV18	once	TRBJ2-1	-	TGTGCCAGCTCACAACGGCCGGGACGCCCCAGTGAGCAGTTCTTC	CASSQRPGRPSEQFF
TRBV5-1	-	TRBJ2-7	-	TGCGCCAGCAGTCAATCCCCGGGACCGACCTACGAGCAGTACTTC	CASSQSPGPTYEQYF
TRBV25-1	-	TRBJ1-1	-	TGTGCCAGCAAGGAAAACAGGGCCCTCATGAACACTGAAGCTTTCTTT	CASKENRALMNTEAFF
TRBV19	once	TRBJ1-5	-	TGTGCCAGTCTTCGGTTTTACCAGGTGGGGGATCAGCCCCAGCATTTT	CASLRFYQVGDQPQHF
TRBV28	-	TRBJ1-4	TRBD1	TGTGCCAGCAGTTTGAATTCAGGGGGTTATGAAAAACTGTTTTTT	CASSLNSGGYEKLFF